Listed here are 21 T cell receptor beta chains from one sample, sequenced in a study of blood T cell repertoires in COVID-19. This table comes from immunoSEQ multiplex PCR, and its TCRdb copy is limited to in-frame clones, with some not included. The sample carries tens of thousands of clones, 82% recorded once. Sequenced sample: peripheral blood. The receptors here all came from a human donor in a cohort sampled during active COVID-19.

The chain combines TRBV7-2 with TRBJ2-3; TRBD2 agrees at 10 bases. The CDR3 sequence is 17 residues long. The germline gives CDR1 SGHTA, CDR2 FQGNSA. The ends lost 2 bases at V and 0 bases at J; junction bases unmatched: 5. DNA of the CDR3: TGTGCCAGCAGCTTACAACTAGCGGGGACTAGCACAGATACGCAGTATTTT. Translated: CASSLQLAGTSTDTQYF.

The count of this clone is one. J is TRBJ2-3 and V is TRBV5-4, with 11 bases aligning to TRBD2. Germline trimming cut 2 bases from V and 5 bases from J; bases unmatched to any gene: 4. Germline V lookup: CDR1 SGHNT, CDR2 YYREEE (reference sequence). The CDR3 runs 15 residues. The CDR3 is CASSFASGGRDTQYF. For the CDR3, the DNA is TGTGCCAGCAGCTTTGCTAGCGGGGGGCGAGATACGCAGTATTTT.

This clone showed up just once. This rearrangement joins TRBV3-1 (or the pseudogene TRBV3-2) to TRBJ2-1; TRBD2 matches 11 bases. Germline loops: CDR1 LGHDT, CDR2 YNNKEL (reference sequence). Trimming at V came to 4 bases and at J to 3 bases, leaving 5 bases not matched to a gene. CDR3 length: 16 amino acids. The CDR3 region has the DNA TGTGCCAGCAGCCTATTAGCGGGGGGGCTCTACAATGAGCAGTTCTTC. It encodes CASSLLAGGLYNEQFF.

This clone was seen a few times. This chain connects TRBV11-2 to TRBJ1-2, with D perhaps TRBD1 (5 bases). The CDR3 is made up of 13 amino acids. Trimming removed 4 bases at V and 3 bases at J, with 9 bases between. Germline CDR1 and CDR2: SGHAT and FQNNGV. The CDR3 spells CASSSGHDYGYTF. The CDR3 nucleotides are TGTGCCAGCAGCTCCGGACATGACTATGGCTACACCTTC.

This clone was detected only once. The chain has TRBV3-1 (or the pseudogene TRBV3-2) and TRBJ1-2; possible D gene TRBD1, 5 bases. CDR1 is LGHDT, CDR2 YNNKEL, per germline (reference sequence). The germline V and J ends were trimmed by 1 base and 0 bases, with 15 bases remaining between them. This CDR3 is built from 17 residues. The DNA of the CDR3 is TGTGCCAGCAGCCAAGTGGGTCAGGGAAGAGCTAACTATGGCTACACCTTC. Translated: CASSQVGQGRANYGYTF.

This clone was counted ten times or more. This chain connects TRBV5-4 to TRBJ1-1; 7 positions match TRBD1. CDR3 length: 15 amino acids. J was trimmed by 1 base and V by 4 bases; bases with no gene match: 7. The germline V gene has CDR1 SGHNT and CDR2 YYREEE (reference sequence). Written as DNA, the CDR3 is TGTGCCAGCAGCCCCTCGACAGGGTCGAACACTGAAGCTTTCTTT. This encodes CASSPSTGSNTEAFF.

The chain couples TRBV7-9 to TRBJ2-7; no clear D gene. The germline V gene encodes CDR1 SEHNR and CDR2 FQNEAQ (reference sequence). The CDR3 has 14 amino acids. Trimming removed 2 bases at V and 1 base at J, with 9 bases between. The CDR3 spells CASSLSQASYEQYF. The CDR3 DNA is TGTGCCAGCAGCTTAAGTCAGGCGTCCTACGAGCAGTACTTC.

The chain has TRBV3-1 (or the pseudogene TRBV3-2) and TRBJ1-4, with 8 nucleotides matching TRBD1. The CDR3 runs to 15 residues. Germline lookup yields CDR1 LGHDT and CDR2 YNNKEL (reference sequence). J lost 10 bases, V lost 0 bases, and 7 bases had no gene match. CDR3 in DNA: TGTGCCAGCAGCCAAGAGGGCAGGGGGCGCGGAAAACTGTTTTTT. It is translated as CASSQEGRGRGKLFF.

This sequence joins TRBV2 and TRBJ1-4; D ambiguous. V was pared by 8 bases and J by 0 bases, with 13 bases between. CDR3 length equals 15 residues. Germline values: CDR1 SNHLY, CDR2 FYNNEI. The CDR3 is CASGSSGATNEKLFF. The CDR3 bases are TGTGCCAGCGGGAGTTCAGGAGCAACTAATGAAAAACTGTTTTTT.

CDR3 sequence: CASSLAGLAGREQFF. The CDR3 DNA is TGCGCCAGCAGCTTGGCTGGACTAGCGGGCCGAGAGCAGTTCTTC. The chain uses TRBV5-1 and TRBJ2-1; 11 nucleotides match TRBD2. The V gene's germline CDR1 is SGHRS and CDR2 YFSETQ. Germline trimming cut 0 bases from V and 10 bases from J; bases unmatched to any gene: 6. The CDR3 is made up of 15 amino acids.

This clone was counted between two and nine times. V usage is TRBV5-4 and J usage is TRBJ2-7; D perhaps matches TRBD2 (5 bases). Germline CDR1 is SGHNT and CDR2 is YYREEE (reference sequence). The CDR3 loop spans 10 amino acids. Trimming cost V 5 bases and J 7 bases, with 7 bases left between them. The CDR3 region is CASSPGEQYV. Written as DNA, the CDR3 is TGTGCCAGCAGTCCGGGGGAGCAGTACGTC.

The chain couples TRBV6-6 to TRBJ1-2; a possible D gene is TRBD1 (5 bases). Germline V gene lookup returns CDR1 MNHNY and CDR2 SVGAGI (reference sequence). Trimming took 7 bases from V and 5 from J, leaving 14 bases between them. The CDR3 has 13 amino acids. The CDR3 spells CASTKVGGYGYTF. CDR3 coding DNA: TGTGCCAGCACTAAAGTGGGGGGGTATGGCTACACCTTC.

This chain connects TRBV5-4 to TRBJ2-3; 10 positions match TRBD2. Trimming removed 1 base from V and 3 bases from J; junction bases left unmatched: 11. Germline lookup yields CDR1 SGHNT and CDR2 YYREEE (reference sequence). The length of the CDR3 is 18 residues. The CDR3 DNA is TGTGCCAGCAGCTTGCCCGGAGCGGGGGGGACTCAAACAGATACGCAGTATTTT. Protein: CASSLPGAGGTQTDTQYF.

The CDR3 DNA reads as TGTGCCAGCAGCCCGGGGCTTGGAGCGGGGGGGGCAGATACGCAGTATTTT. Protein product: CASSPGLGAGGADTQYF. The chain recombines TRBV7-2 with TRBJ2-3; TRBD2 matches at 10 bases. Germline V gene sequence: CDR1 SGHTA, CDR2 FQGNSA. V lost 5 bases to trimming and J lost 4 bases; unmatched junction nucleotides: 12. CDR3 length equals 17 residues. The complete variable domain, with remaining parts taken from reference TRBV7-2 and TRBJ2-3, reads GAGVSQSPSNKVTEKGKDVELRCDPISGHTALYWYRQSLGQGLEFLIYFQGNSAPDKSGLPSDRFSAERTGGSVSTLTIQRTQQEDSAVYLCASSPGLGAGGADTQYFGPGTRLTVL.

This clone appeared a single time. The V gene is TRBV6-6, the J gene TRBJ2-1; perhaps TRBD1 as D (5 bases). The ends were cut back, 4 bases at V and 3 bases at J, with 13 bases in the middle. Germline CDR1 is MNHNY and CDR2 is SVGAGI (reference sequence). The CDR3 length is 15 residues. CDR3 protein: CASSSGQKNYNEQFF. Here the CDR3 DNA reads TGTGCCAGCAGTTCCGGACAAAAGAACTACAATGAGCAGTTCTTC.

This clone was observed a few times. This chain uses TRBV3-1 (or the pseudogene TRBV3-2) with TRBJ1-5; 7 nucleotides align to TRBD1. The CDR3 has 15 amino acids. Losses at the gene ends were 2 bases for V and 3 bases for J; bases not matched to a gene: 4. CDR1 is LGHDT, CDR2 YNNKEL, per germline (reference sequence). CDR3 sequence: CASSQTGQSNQPQHF. The CDR3 nucleotides read TGTGCCAGCAGCCAAACGGGACAGTCCAATCAGCCCCAGCATTTT.

The chain is built from TRBV19 and TRBJ1-4; 10 bases map to TRBD1. CDR1 and CDR2 (germline): LNHDA, SQIVND (reference sequence). The CDR3 totals 15 residues. V trimming: 1 base; J trimming: 7 bases; junction bases outside the gene matches: 3. The CDR3, as DNA: TGTGCCAGTAGTATAGGAGGGACAGGGGTTGAAAAACTGTTTTTT. Protein sequence: CASSIGGTGVEKLFF. The whole variable domain, remainder taken from reference TRBV19 and TRBJ1-4, is DGGITQSPKYLFRKEGQNVTLSCEQNLNHDAMYWYRQDPGQGLRLIYYSQIVNDFQKGDIAEGYSVSREKKESFPLTVTSAQKNPTAFYLCASSIGGTGVEKLFFGSGTQLSVL.

The V and J genes are TRBV7-2 and TRBJ1-5; possibly TRBD1 for D (6 bases). This CDR3 has 13 residues. Germline V gene data show CDR1 as SGHTA and CDR2 as FQGNSA. Trimming took off 5 bases at V and 6 bases at J, with 11 bases between the two ends. This CDR3 is CASSPDSSQPQHF. The CDR3 DNA follows: TGTGCCAGCAGCCCGGACAGTTCTCAGCCCCAGCATTTT.

V gene TRBV5-5 combines with J gene TRBJ1-2; D is possibly TRBD1 (6 bases). Germline V lookup: CDR1 SGHKS, CDR2 YYEKEE (reference sequence). V was trimmed by 4 bases and J by 0 bases, leaving 13 bases between them. The CDR3 runs 15 residues. CDR3 sequence: CASSRTQGSNYGYTF. The CDR3 DNA sequence: TGTGCCAGCAGCCGTACACAGGGCTCTAACTATGGCTACACCTTC.

The V gene is TRBV6-4, the J gene TRBJ1-5; 7 nucleotides agree with TRBD1. The junction had 13 bases not matched to a gene; V was cut back by 6 bases and J by 5 bases. This CDR3 comprises 16 residues. Looked up from germline, CDR1 is MRHNA and CDR2 is SNTAGT. Here the CDR3 reads CASRPLGHQGDQPQHF. The CDR3 DNA reads TGTGCCAGCAGGCCCTTAGGGCATCAGGGGGATCAGCCCCAGCATTTT.

This sequence joins TRBV28 and TRBJ1-2; 8 nucleotides agree with TRBD1. Germline-derived CDR1 and CDR2 are MDHEN and SYDVKM. The trim removed 4 bases at V and 2 bases at J, leaving 9 bases unmatched. This CDR3 has 16 residues. The CDR3 nucleotides are TGTGCCAGCAGTTCCCCGACAGGGGAACTGAACTATGGCTACACCTTC. Translating it yields CASSSPTGELNYGYTF.